This T cell receptor beta chain stems from a study of OX40 agonist ivuxolimab in advanced cancers. The study's findings and limits: Both blood CD4+ and CD8+ T cells showed clonal growth by week 6 at 0.1 to 3.0 mg/kg.

Of note for this clone: Its antigen remains unknown. Other nucleotide sequences in the sample specify the same CDR3.

Produced via immunoSEQ multiplex PCR; TCRdb's table is partial and in-frame only. The sample records 55,000 to 75,000 clones, 75% to 85% being singletons. Germline-derived CDR1 and CDR2 are MGHRA and YSYEKL. This CDR3 is 13 amino acids long. V lost 4 bases, J lost 5 bases, and 2 bases stayed unmatched. The specimen was CD4+ or CD8+ T cells sorted from blood, collected in a trial of the OX40 agonist ivuxolimab. This chain joins TRBV4-1 and TRBJ1-5, with TRBD1 matching 7 bases. This sequence originates from an adult with an advanced solid tumor such as melanoma, head and neck, liver or kidney cancer. CDR3 sequence reads: CASSRQGHQPQHF. The CDR3 region has the DNA TGCGCCAGCAGCCGACAGGGTCATCAGCCCCAGCATTTT.